The T cell receptor (beta chain) under discussion was sequenced for a study of shared clonotypes between healthy human individuals. In regard to this clone: Its antigen is not known.

Here immunoSEQ multiplex PCR was the method, and the copy in TCRdb shows in-frame clones only, minus some. The data show around 320,000 clones, 87% seen once. General observations from the study: The generation probabilities recorded for non-shared clonotypes fell below those of clonotypes shared by all four donors. Measured sharing among donors was expected to vary with sequencing depth. Sharing across several donors was seen in 4% to 6.5% of naive CD4 clonotypes.

The sequence derives from a man younger than 30 in good health. Sequencing used memory CD8+ T cells sorted from blood. Subset: CD45RO+ cells pooled with CCR7-negative TemRA cells.

CDR3 sequence reads: CASSGGSPDYNEQFF. The CDR3 DNA sequence: TGTGCCAGCAGCGGAGGATCACCCGATTACAATGAGCAGTTCTTC. The rearrangement links TRBV13 to TRBJ2-1, with a possible D match to TRBD2 (5 bases). Trimming pared 5 bases from V and 4 bases from J, leaving 15 bases between. In germline, CDR1 is PRHDT, CDR2 FYEKMQ (reference sequence). The CDR3 totals 15 residues.